This TCR beta chain was obtained from a study of T-cell reconstitution after alpha-beta-depleted transplantation in children. Study conclusions and caveats: In patients about two months after transplant, alpha-beta T cells reportedly arose from several hundred expanded graft clones. Where some patients showed high TCRbeta diversity at day 60, it came from recipient T cells and thymic progenitors that had survived. Among T cells one year after transplant, newly produced cells accounted for most counts and diversity.

Unique molecular identifiers were used to barcode this TCRbeta library. Using its own MiXCR run on the PCR reads, TCRdb lists one record per CDR3 protein. Among about 980,000 distinct CDR3 sequences, about 29% were seen once, and the ten largest hold approximately 30%. Only a few counts were recorded for this clonotype. Its antigen is not known. CDR3 length equals 15 residues. Trimming took 4 bases from V and 2 from J, leaving 15 bases between them. Germline CDR1 reads SSHAT; CDR2 reads FNYEAQ (reference sequence). This TCR was sampled from a boy in the first two years of life who had a stem cell transplant for SCID, so the T cells may come from the graft donor. This specimen was PBMCs, mostly from graft donor cells, taken 360 days after TCRalphabeta/CD19-depleted stem cell transplant. This chain uses TRBV7-7 with TRBJ2-7; TRBD1 is a possible D gene (6 bases). In nucleotides, the CDR3 is TGTGCCAGCAGCTACCAACAGGGTCCAGCCTACGAGCAGTACTTC. Its protein product is CASSYQQGPAYEQYF.